The 6 T cell receptor beta chains listed next were all sequenced from one sample in a study of cytomegalovirus exposure and HLA in healthy donors. Clones were read by immunoSEQ multiplex PCR, and TCRdb kept only the in-frame ones, dropping some. The sample yields some 140,000 clones, around 85% seen once. The sample taken for sequencing was PBMCs. These TCRs come from a man younger than 30 in good health and CMV-seronegative.

This sequence joins TRBV28 and TRBJ2-7, with TRBD1 identical over 7 bases. The CDR3 is 13 residues long. Germline CDR1 reads MDHEN; CDR2 reads SYDVKM. The ends lost 2 bases at V and 4 bases at J; junction bases unmatched: 2. As DNA, the CDR3 is TGTGCCAGCAGTTTAAACAGGGGTTACGAGCAGTACTTC. Translating it yields CASSLNRGYEQYF.

This sequence joins TRBV15 and TRBJ2-1; 7 bases are a match to TRBD2. Per the germline V gene, CDR1 is LNHNV and CDR2 is YYDKDF (reference sequence). V gave up 2 bases and J gave up 5 bases; unmatched junction bases: 3. The CDR3 covers 14 residues. CDR3 residues: CATSRWDYDNEQFF. The CDR3 DNA sequence: TGTGCCACCAGCAGATGGGACTACGACAATGAGCAGTTCTTC.

V is TRBV19 and J is TRBJ1-2, with TRBD1 matching over 10 bases. This CDR3 spans 13 amino acids. V lost 6 bases to trimming and J lost 8 bases; unmatched junction nucleotides: 6. Looked up from germline, CDR1 is LNHDA and CDR2 is SQIVND (reference sequence). The DNA of the CDR3 is TGTGCCAGTAGCCCGACAGGGGGCGACGGCTACACCTTC. Amino acids: CASSPTGGDGYTF.

This chain connects TRBV6-5 to TRBJ1-1; 7 bases match TRBD1. Germline CDR1 and CDR2: MNHEY and SVGAGI. V lost 4 bases, J lost 7 bases, and 3 bases stayed unmatched. The CDR3 runs 12 residues. Here the CDR3 DNA reads TGTGCCAGCAGTTCCCGACAGGGTGAAGCTTTCTTT. It yields the protein CASSSRQGEAFF.

This clone occurred a few times. The V gene is TRBV5-4, the J gene TRBJ2-7; tentatively, D is TRBD2 (5 bases). From germline, CDR1 is SGHNT and CDR2 YYREEE (reference sequence). V dropped 2 bases and J dropped 5 bases, with 5 bases sitting between them. This CDR3 comprises 11 residues. Here the CDR3 DNA reads TGTGCCAGCAGCTTCGGGGACGAGCAGTACTTC. Translation: CASSFGDEQYF.

The CDR3 loop reads CASSIVLSYEQYF. CDR3 in DNA: TGTGCCAGTAGTATAGTTCTGTCTTACGAGCAGTACTTC. This chain links TRBV19 with TRBJ2-7, with unresolved D. Germline CDR1 reads LNHDA; CDR2 reads SQIVND (reference sequence). This CDR3 region has 13 residues. Trimming cost V 1 base and J 4 bases, with 8 bases left between them. Combining the CDR3 with reference TRBV19 and TRBJ2-7 gives the whole variable domain DGGITQSPKYLFRKEGQNVTLSCEQNLNHDAMYWYRQDPGQGLRLIYYSQIVNDFQKGDIAEGYSVSREKKESFPLTVTSAQKNPTAFYLCASSIVLSYEQYFGPGTRLTVT.